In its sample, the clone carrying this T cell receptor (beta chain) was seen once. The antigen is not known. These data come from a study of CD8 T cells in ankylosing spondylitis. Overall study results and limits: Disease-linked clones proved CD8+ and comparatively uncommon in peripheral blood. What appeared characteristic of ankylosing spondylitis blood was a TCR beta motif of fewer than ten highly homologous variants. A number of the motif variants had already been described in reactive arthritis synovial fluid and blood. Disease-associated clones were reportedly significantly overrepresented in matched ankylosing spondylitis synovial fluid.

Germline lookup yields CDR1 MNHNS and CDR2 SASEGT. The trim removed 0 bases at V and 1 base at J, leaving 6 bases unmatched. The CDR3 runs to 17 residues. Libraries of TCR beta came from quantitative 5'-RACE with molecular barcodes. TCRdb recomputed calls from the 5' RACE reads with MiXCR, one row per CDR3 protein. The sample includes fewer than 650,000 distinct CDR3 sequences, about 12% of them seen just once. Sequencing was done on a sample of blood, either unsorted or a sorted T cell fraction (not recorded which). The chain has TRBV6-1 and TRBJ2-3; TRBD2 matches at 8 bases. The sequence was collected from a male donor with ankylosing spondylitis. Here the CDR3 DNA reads TGTGCCAGCAGTGAAGCGCTGGATAGCGGGGGCACAGATACGCAGTATTTT. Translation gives CASSEALDSGGTDTQYF.